The rows below give T cell receptor beta chains drawn from one sample of a study of blood T cell repertoires in COVID-19. The method was immunoSEQ multiplex PCR; TCRdb's version includes in-frame clones alone and lacks a portion of them. The sample lists approximately 50,000 clones; around nine tenths were seen once. Sample: peripheral blood. The receptors derive from a human donor in a cohort sampled during active COVID-19. The CDR3 runs from the conserved cysteine through the conserved F or W. D genes are given only for firm matches.

d_call j_call v_call cdr3_nt cdr3_aa
. TRBJ1-1 TRBV7-9 TGTGCCAGCAGCTTAGCGCGAACAGCTTTCTTT CASSLARTAFF
TRBD2 TRBJ2-7 TRBV4-1 TGCGCCAGCAGCCAAGTCTGGCGGGAGGTGTACGAGCAGTACTTC CASSQVWREVYEQYF
. TRBJ1-2 TRBV25-1 TGTGCCAGCAGTGGCCTCGACAGGACTAACTATGGCTACACCTTC CASSGLDRTNYGYTF
. TRBJ2-3 TRBV19 TGTGCCAGTACTTCCCCTGCTCGGGGGGCGTCAGATACGCAGTATTTT CASTSPARGASDTQYF
. TRBJ1-1 TRBV18 TGTGCCAGCTCACCACAGGGGCTGAACACTGAAGCTTTCTTT CASSPQGLNTEAFF
. TRBJ1-6 TRBV29-1 TGCAGCGTTCAGGAGGATAATTCACCCCTCCACTTT CSVQEDNSPLHF
. TRBJ2-1 TRBV19 TGTGCCAGTAAGTACCGGGGGACCAACAATGAGCAGTTCTTC CASKYRGTNNEQFF
TRBD1 TRBJ1-5 TRBV7-9 TGTGCCAGCAGCTCCGGGACAGAGATTAATTATAGCAATCAGCCCCAGCATTTT CASSSGTEINYSNQPQHF
TRBD2 TRBJ2-7 TRBV6-5 TGTGCCAGCAGTCCTGGACTAGCGGGTAAGGGCGAGCAGTACTTC CASSPGLAGKGEQYF
. TRBJ1-1 TRBV6-6 TGTGCCAGCCTCCTAGGGGGGGGCACTGAAGCTTTCTTT CASLLGGGTEAFF
. TRBJ2-5 TRBV7-2 TGTGCCAGCAGCTACCTGAGGGAGACCCAGTACTTC CASSYLRETQYF
. TRBJ2-6 TRBV27 TGTGCCAGCAGTTTACGACTAGAATATGGGGCCAACGTCCTGACTTTC CASSLRLEYGANVLTF
. TRBJ1-4 TRBV6-1 TGTGCCAGCAGTGAAGGGACTGGTGGTGAAAAACTGTTTTTT CASSEGTGGEKLFF
TRBD1 TRBJ1-1 TRBV10-3 TGTGCCATCAGTGAGGCGACAGGGCGTCGAACTTTCTTT CAISEATGRRTFF
. TRBJ1-1 TRBV5-5 TGTGCCAGCAGCTTGGCCGTCACTATGAACACTGAAGCTTTCTTT CASSLAVTMNTEAFF
. TRBJ2-5 TRBV5-6 TGTGCCAGCAGCGCGGACTGGGGAGAGACCCAGTACTTC CASSADWGETQYF
TRBD2 TRBJ2-7 TRBV18 TGTGCCAGCTCACCAGCGAATCCGGGACTAGCGGGAGTAGGATACGAGCAGTACTTC CASSPANPGLAGVGYEQYF
. TRBJ2-1 TRBV4-1 TGCGCCAGCAGCCCCGGGGTCCATACTGCAAGTGAGCAGTTCTTC CASSPGVHTASEQFF
TRBD2 TRBJ2-5 TRBV7-2 TGTGCCAGCAGCTTAACTAGCGGGGGTGAGACCCAGTACTTC CASSLTSGGETQYF
. TRBJ2-5 TRBV19 TGTGCCAGTCGAAACGGGGGGCGCGAGACCCAGTACTTC CASRNGGRETQYF